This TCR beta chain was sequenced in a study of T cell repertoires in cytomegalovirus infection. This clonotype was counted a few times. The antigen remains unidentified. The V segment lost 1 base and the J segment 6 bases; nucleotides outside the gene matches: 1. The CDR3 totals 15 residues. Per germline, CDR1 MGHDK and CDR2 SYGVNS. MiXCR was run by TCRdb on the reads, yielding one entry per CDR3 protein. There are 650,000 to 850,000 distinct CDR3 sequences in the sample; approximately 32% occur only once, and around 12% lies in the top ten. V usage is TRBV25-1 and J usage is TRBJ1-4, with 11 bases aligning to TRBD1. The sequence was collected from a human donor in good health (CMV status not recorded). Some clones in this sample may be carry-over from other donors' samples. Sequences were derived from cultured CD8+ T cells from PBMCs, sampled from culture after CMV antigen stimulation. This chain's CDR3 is CASSEWDRGYEKLFF. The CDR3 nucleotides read TGTGCCAGCAGTGAATGGGACAGGGGGTATGAAAAACTGTTTTTT.